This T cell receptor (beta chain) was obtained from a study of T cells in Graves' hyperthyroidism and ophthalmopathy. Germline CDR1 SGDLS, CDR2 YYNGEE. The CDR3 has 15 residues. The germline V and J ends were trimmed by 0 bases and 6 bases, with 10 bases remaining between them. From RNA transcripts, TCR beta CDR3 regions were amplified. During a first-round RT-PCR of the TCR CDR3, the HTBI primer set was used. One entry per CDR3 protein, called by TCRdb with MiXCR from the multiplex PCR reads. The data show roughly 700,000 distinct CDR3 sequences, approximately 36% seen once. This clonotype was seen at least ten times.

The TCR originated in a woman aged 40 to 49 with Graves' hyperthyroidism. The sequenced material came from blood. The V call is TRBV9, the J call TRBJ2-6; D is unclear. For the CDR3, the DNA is TGTGCCAGCAGCGTAGGCAGGATGATGGCCAACGTCCTGACTTTC. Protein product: CASSVGRMMANVLTF. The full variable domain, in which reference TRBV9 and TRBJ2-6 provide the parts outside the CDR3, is DSGVTQTPKHLITATGQRVTLRCSPRSGDLSVYWYQQSLDQGLQFLIQYYNGEERAKGNILERFSAQQFPDLHSELNLSSLELGDSALYFCASSVGRMMANVLTFGAGSRLTVL.